The 6 T cell receptor beta chains reported below all come from one sample, sequenced in a study of shared clonotypes between healthy human individuals. Sequencing used immunoSEQ multiplex PCR; TCRdb keeps in-frame clones, though not all of them. The repertoire holds millions of clones, with about 93% as singletons. Naive-designated CD8 cells lacked CD45RO, were positively enriched for CCR7, and omitted terminally differentiated effector memory CD45RA+ cells. Sequencing was carried out using naive CD8+ T cells from PBMCs. These receptor sequences come from a man between 18 and 29 years old in good health. Some clones in this sample may be carry-over from other donors' samples.

This rearrangement joins TRBV28 to TRBJ2-6, with no clear D. The CDR3 runs 15 residues. The germline V gene encodes CDR1 MDHEN and CDR2 SYDVKM. V gave up 3 bases and J gave up 1 base, with 7 bases separating them. The CDR3 DNA sequence: TGTGCCAGCAGTTTCTTAAGGTCTGGGGCCAACGTCCTGACTTTC. It is translated as CASSFLRSGANVLTF. Complete variable domain (other parts from reference TRBV28 and TRBJ2-6): DVKVTQSSRYLVKRTGEKVFLECVQDMDHENMFWYRQDPGLGLRLIYFSYDVKMKEKGDIPEGYSVSREKKERFSLILESASTNQTSMYLCASSFLRSGANVLTFGAGSRLTVL.

This clone was found once. The same CDR3 can be traced to other DNA sequences in this sample. The chain is built from TRBV13 and TRBJ1-2, with 8 positions matching TRBD1. The CDR3 is 14 residues long. J lost 8 bases, V lost 0 bases, and 5 bases had no gene match. CDR1 is PRHDT and CDR2 is FYEKMQ in the germline V gene (reference sequence). The DNA of the CDR3 is TGTGCCAGCAGCTTAGGGACAGGGGACCCCGGCTACACCTTC. Its translation is CASSLGTGDPGYTF. Full variable domain (remainder filled in from reference TRBV13 and TRBJ1-2): AAGVIQSPRHLIKEKRETATLKCYPIPRHDTVYWYQQGPGQDPQFLISFYEKMQSDKGSIPDRFSAQQFSDYHSELNMSSLELGDSALYFCASSLGTGDPGYTFGSGTRLTVV.

In the case of this clone: Other DNA variants within this sample encode the same CDR3. The chain joins TRBV7-9 to TRBJ2-7, with 7 bases lining up with TRBD1. Germline trimming cut 6 bases from V and 3 bases from J; bases unmatched to any gene: 5. This CDR3 is built from 13 residues. The germline CDR1 and CDR2 sequences are SEHNR and FQNEAQ (reference sequence). The CDR3 nucleotides are TGTGCCAGCAGTCTTACAGGGGACTACGAGCAGTACTTC. This encodes CASSLTGDYEQYF.

The gene calls are TRBV7-6 and TRBJ2-7, with D possibly called TRBD1 or TRBD2 (5 bases each). V lost 3 bases and J 0 bases, leaving 9 bases between the germline ends. This CDR3 has 14 residues. Looked up from germline, CDR1 is SGHVS and CDR2 is FNYEAQ. CDR3 sequence (DNA): TGTGCCAGCAGCTTGAAAGGGACCTCCTACGAGCAGTACTTC. Translated: CASSLKGTSYEQYF.

Here the CDR3 reads CASSLEGTRNYEQYF. CDR3 DNA: TGTGCCAGCAGCTTAGAGGGGACGAGAAACTACGAGCAGTACTTC. The rearrangement links TRBV11-3 to TRBJ2-7; the D call may be TRBD1 or TRBD2 (5 bases each). Germline V gene lookup returns CDR1 SGHNT and CDR2 YENEEA. The CDR3 is 15 residues long. Trimming stripped 0 bases from V and 3 bases from J, with 12 bases between.

V and J are TRBV28 and TRBJ1-1, with D hard to call. The CDR3 runs 12 residues. The germline V and J ends were trimmed by 5 bases and 9 bases, with 13 bases remaining between them. Germline V gene lookup returns CDR1 MDHEN and CDR2 SYDVKM. CDR3 sequence (DNA): TGTGCCAGCAGTGAGAGCTTCATCCAAGCTTTCTTT. Protein product: CASSESFIQAFF. Together with reference TRBV28 and TRBJ1-1, the CDR3 gives the full variable domain: DVKVTQSSRYLVKRTGEKVFLECVQDMDHENMFWYRQDPGLGLRLIYFSYDVKMKEKGDIPEGYSVSREKKERFSLILESASTNQTSMYLCASSESFIQAFFGQGTRLTVV.